This record looks at one T cell receptor (beta chain) sequence and its context. The germline gives CDR1 MDHEN, CDR2 SYDVKM. V lost 10 bases to trimming and J lost 1 base; unmatched junction nucleotides: 12. The CDR3 length is 16 residues. The data are from a study of blood T cell repertoires in COVID-19. Study as a whole: Collection of acute and convalescent COVID-19 samples took place in the United States, Italy and Spain.

How the authors handled the data: Quantification of nucleated cells was approximated via reference gene primer amplification. Generated by immunoSEQ multiplex PCR, the TCRdb table keeps only in-frame clones and is missing some. D and trimming were read from the DNA, whereas the V and J calls and clone size are those reported in that table. The top ten hold 2.2% of the sample, which has around 50,000 clones, roughly 90% seen once. The sequenced sample was peripheral blood. The chain has TRBV28 and TRBJ2-3; TRBD1 matches at 9 bases. This sequence was found in a human donor in a cohort sampled during active COVID-19. In nucleotides, the CDR3 is TGTGCCACCAGGAGACCCGGGACAGGGCGCACAGATACGCAGTATTTT. It encodes CATRRPGTGRTDTQYF.